One sample yielded the 12 T cell receptor beta chains listed below, sequenced in a study of T-cell memory formation after mild COVID-19. TCRdb analysed the 5' RACE reads with MiXCR anew, one entry per CDR3 protein. The sample yields tens of thousands of distinct CDR3 sequences, roughly 7.2% seen once. Source material: PBMCs or a T cell subset sorted from them (not recorded which). These receptors were taken from a young man who had mild COVID-19 (a few samples of this study predate the infection). Cell type and time point are not known.

This clonotype was seen only a few times. The J gene is TRBJ2-1, the V gene TRBV7-3; D is unresolved. CDR3 size: 14 residues. Germline CDR1 SGHTA, CDR2 FQGTGA. With 6 bases removed from V and 7 bases from J, the gap between germline ends came to 16 bases. The CDR3 protein is CASSSNGRSNEQFF. In DNA, the CDR3 is TGTGCCAGCAGTTCTAACGGACGGAGTAATGAGCAGTTCTTC. Full variable domain (missing parts from reference TRBV7-3 and TRBJ2-1): GAGVSQTPSNKVTEKGKYVELRCDPISGHTALYWYRQSLGQGPEFLIYFQGTGAADDSGLPNDRFFAVRPEGSVSTLKIQRTERGDSAVYLCASSSNGRSNEQFFGPGTRLTVL.

Sample share makes this clonotype medium-sized (0.01 to 0.1%). The rearrangement links TRBV10-3 to TRBJ2-5; TRBD2 matches at 7 bases. Germline V gene data show CDR1 as ENHRY and CDR2 as SYGVKD. The CDR3 is made up of 13 amino acids. The junction had 4 bases not matched to a gene; V was cut back by 6 bases and J by 3 bases. DNA for the CDR3: TGTGCCATCAGATGGGAGGGAAAAGAGACCCAGTACTTC. Its protein product is CAIRWEGKETQYF.

This chain uses TRBV7-2 with TRBJ1-5, with 7 bases matching TRBD1. There are 16 residues in the CDR3. The ends lost 3 bases at V and 0 bases at J; junction bases unmatched: 5. Germline CDR1 and CDR2: SGHTA and FQGNSA. The CDR3 sequence is CASSFRQGGSNQPQHF. CDR3 nucleotide sequence: TGTGCCAGCAGCTTTCGACAGGGAGGTAGCAATCAGCCCCAGCATTTT.

This clonotype has more than one count but fewer than ten. The chain employs TRBV5-1 and TRBJ2-1, with D perhaps matching TRBD2 (7 bases). Germline V lookup: CDR1 SGHRS, CDR2 YFSETQ. This CDR3 spans 15 amino acids. V lost 4 bases, J lost 9 bases, and 20 bases lay in between. The CDR3 loop is CASSPGQWGGGEQFF. In nucleotides, the CDR3 is TGCGCCAGCAGCCCCGGACAGTGGGGGGGTGGTGAGCAGTTCTTC.

This clonotype was detected only a few times. This sequence joins TRBV20-1 and TRBJ1-1; D may be TRBD1 (6 bases). The CDR3 is 16 residues long. Between the trimmed V and J ends, which lost 2 bases and 0 bases, there was a span of 16 bases. CDR1 is DFQATT, CDR2 SNEGSKA, per germline (reference sequence). CDR3 amino acids: CSARSPRGGLNTEAFF. CDR3 coding DNA: TGCAGTGCTAGATCCCCCCGAGGGGGTTTGAACACTGAAGCTTTCTTT.

CDR3 loop: CASSLVRRRGPTYEQYV. The CDR3 bases are TGTGCCAGCAGCTTAGTTCGAAGGAGGGGCCCGACCTACGAGCAGTACGTC. This rearrangement joins TRBV7-9 to TRBJ2-7; D might be TRBD2 (6 bases). Trimming removed 1 base at V and 2 bases at J, with 18 bases between. Germline values: CDR1 SEHNR, CDR2 FQNEAQ (reference sequence). The length of the CDR3 is 17 residues.

V and J are TRBV5-6 and TRBJ2-7; D unclear. The V end lost 2 bases, the J end lost 3 bases, and 9 bases lay between the germline ends. CDR1 is SGHDT, CDR2 YYEEEE, per germline. The CDR3 runs 13 residues. The CDR3 DNA reads as TGTGCCAGCAGCTTCTTTCAGCTCTACGAGCAGTACTTC. Its translation: CASSFFQLYEQYF.

This clonotype was found many times. The chain carries TRBV7-3 and TRBJ2-3; possible D gene TRBD2, 6 bases. The CDR3 totals 15 residues. CDR1 and CDR2 (germline): SGHTA, FQGTGA. Trimming shortened V by 5 bases and J by 1 base, and 13 bases separated the two germline ends. CDR3 in DNA: TGTGCCAGCAGCCCAAGTGGGACTGGCACAGATACGCAGTATTTT. The encoded protein is CASSPSGTGTDTQYF.

This clonotype appeared a few times. The chain joins TRBV9 to TRBJ2-5; no definite D call. This CDR3 has 14 amino acids. Germline V gene sequence: CDR1 SGDLS, CDR2 YYNGEE. V shed 0 bases and J shed 0 bases, with 6 bases lying between them. CDR3 nucleotides: TGTGCCAGCAGCGTAGGATGGTACCAAGAGACCCAGTACTTC. The encoded protein is CASSVGWYQETQYF.

The CDR3 DNA sequence: TGCAGTGCTAGTATGACTAGCGGGTCCAATGAGCAGTTCTTC. This encodes CSASMTSGSNEQFF. The chain recombines TRBV20-1 with TRBJ2-1, with 10 bases identical to TRBD2. V lost 3 bases and J lost 6; bases outside the gene matches: 5. This CDR3 spans 14 amino acids. Germline loops: CDR1 DFQATT, CDR2 SNEGSKA (reference sequence).

This clonotype was recorded at least ten times. The rearrangement links TRBV5-1 to TRBJ2-5; the D is unclear. CDR1 and CDR2 (germline): SGHRS, YFSETQ. V was pared by 0 bases and J by 3 bases, with 6 bases between. The CDR3 is 13 residues long. CDR3 residues: CASSLDVEETQYF. The CDR3 DNA reads TGCGCCAGCAGCTTGGATGTCGAAGAGACCCAGTACTTC. Supplemented by reference TRBV5-1 and TRBJ2-5, the full variable domain reads KAGVTQTPRYLIKTRGQQVTLSCSPISGHRSVSWYQQTPGQGLQFLFEYFSETQRNKGNFPGRFSGRQFSNSRSEMNVSTLELGDSALYLCASSLDVEETQYFGPGTRLLVL.

This clonotype was observed a handful of times. The CDR3 spells CASSATRQGTGANVLTF. For the CDR3, the DNA is TGTGCCAGCAGCGCGACCCGACAGGGGACTGGGGCCAACGTCCTGACTTTC. The chain carries TRBV7-9 and TRBJ2-6; the match to TRBD1 covers 8 bases. Unmatched junction bases numbered 8, after V lost 5 bases and J lost 2 bases. The CDR3 spans 17 residues. From germline, CDR1 is SEHNR and CDR2 FQNEAQ (reference sequence).